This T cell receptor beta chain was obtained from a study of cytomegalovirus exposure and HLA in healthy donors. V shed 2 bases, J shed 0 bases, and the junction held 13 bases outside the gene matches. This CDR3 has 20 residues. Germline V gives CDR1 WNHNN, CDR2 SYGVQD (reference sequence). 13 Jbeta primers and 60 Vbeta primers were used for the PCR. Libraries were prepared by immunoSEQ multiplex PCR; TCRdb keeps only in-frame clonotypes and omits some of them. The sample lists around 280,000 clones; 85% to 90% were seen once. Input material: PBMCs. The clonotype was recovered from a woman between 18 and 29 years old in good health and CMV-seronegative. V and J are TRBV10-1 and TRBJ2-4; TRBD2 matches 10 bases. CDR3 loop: CASSEGLAGAPLIAKNIQYF. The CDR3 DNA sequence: TGCGCCAGCAGTGAGGGCCTAGCGGGGGCACCTTTAATAGCCAAAAACATTCAGTACTTC.